These 16 T cell receptor beta chains originate from one sample sequenced in a study of T cell responses to AZD1222 COVID-19 vaccine. The table came from immunoSEQ multiplex PCR; TCRdb's copy has only in-frame clones and leaves some out. Counted here are about 56,000 clones, about 86% occurring once; the ten biggest clones make up about 7%. The sample consisted of peripheral blood, taken 28 days after the second AZD1222 dose. These receptors all stem from an adult who received the AZD1222 COVID-19 vaccine.

The chain couples TRBV7-3 to TRBJ2-7; 12 bases align to TRBD1. Germline V lookup: CDR1 SGHTA, CDR2 FQGTGA. The CDR3 is 15 amino acids. Trimming cost V 5 bases and J 4 bases; bases outside gene matches: 6. The CDR3, as DNA: TGTGCCAGCAGCCCGGGGACAGGGGGCAGATACGAGCAGTACTTC. Translating it yields CASSPGTGGRYEQYF.

In its sample, this clone was seen once. The chain links TRBV5-1 to TRBJ2-1; a possible D gene is TRBD2 (7 bases). Per the germline V gene, CDR1 is SGHRS and CDR2 is YFSETQ. The CDR3 extends over 15 amino acids. Trimming took 0 bases from V and 4 from J, leaving 11 bases between them. CDR3 sequence: CASSLEGGSYNEQFF. In DNA form, the CDR3 reads TGCGCCAGCAGCTTGGAGGGGGGGTCTTACAATGAGCAGTTCTTC.

The chain has TRBV5-8 and TRBJ2-3; the match to TRBD1 covers 7 bases. With 3 bases clipped from V and 6 bases from J, the junction kept 10 bases outside the gene matches. The length of the CDR3 is 15 residues. Looked up from germline, CDR1 is SGHTS and CDR2 is YDEGEE. The DNA of the CDR3 is TGTGCCAGCAGCTGGACAGGAGTCAAGTGGGATACGCAGTATTTT. It specifies CASSWTGVKWDTQYF.

In this sample, this clone turned up a few times. The chain has TRBV6-1 and TRBJ1-6; no clear D gene. The CDR3 length is 15 residues. Trimming removed 3 bases at V and 5 bases at J, with 11 bases between. The germline V gene encodes CDR1 MNHNS and CDR2 SASEGT. The CDR3 region is CASSDRSFDNSPLHF. The CDR3 nucleotides read TGTGCCAGCAGTGATCGGTCCTTTGATAATTCACCCCTCCACTTT.

The chain carries TRBV5-1 and TRBJ2-5; D is perhaps TRBD2 (6 bases). Germline CDR1 and CDR2: SGHRS and YFSETQ. CDR3 length: 17 amino acids. The ends were cut back, 4 bases at V and 0 bases at J, with 19 bases in the middle. CDR3 amino acids: CASSPFIADPYQETQYF. The CDR3 bases are TGCGCCAGCAGCCCCTTTATAGCGGACCCGTACCAAGAGACCCAGTACTTC. Filled out from reference TRBV5-1 and TRBJ2-5, the complete variable domain reads KAGVTQTPRYLIKTRGQQVTLSCSPISGHRSVSWYQQTPGQGLQFLFEYFSETQRNKGNFPGRFSGRQFSNSRSEMNVSTLELGDSALYLCASSPFIADPYQETQYFGPGTRLLVL.

This clone was found once. The chain carries TRBV28 and TRBJ1-3; no reliable D call. Germline-derived CDR1 and CDR2 are MDHEN and SYDVKM. V lost 6 bases and J lost 1, with 10 bases in between. The CDR3 is made up of 14 amino acids. CDR3 DNA: TGTGCCAGCAGGTCTCTGGGGTCTGGAAACACCATATATTTT. It is translated as CASRSLGSGNTIYF. Supplemented by reference TRBV28 and TRBJ1-3, the full variable domain reads DVKVTQSSRYLVKRTGEKVFLECVQDMDHENMFWYRQDPGLGLRLIYFSYDVKMKEKGDIPEGYSVSREKKERFSLILESASTNQTSMYLCASRSLGSGNTIYFGEGSWLTVV.

The V call is TRBV24-1, the J call TRBJ1-5; 10 nucleotides match TRBD1. CDR3 length equals 17 residues. The V gene's germline CDR1 is KGHDR and CDR2 SFDVKD. J was trimmed by 3 bases and V by 5 bases; bases with no gene match: 9. CDR3 in DNA: TGTGCCACCAGTGCCTCGGGACAGGGGTGGGACAATCAGCCCCAGCATTTT. This sequence encodes CATSASGQGWDNQPQHF.

This clone was recorded only once. The V call is TRBV6-5, the J call TRBJ1-1; 7 bases are shared with TRBD1. This CDR3 is built from 14 residues. Germline loops: CDR1 MNHEY, CDR2 SVGAGI. V was clipped by 6 bases and J by 6 bases; unmatched bases: 10. CDR3 DNA sequence: TGTGCCAGCAGAACAGGGGTCGGAATCCCTGAAGCTTTCTTT. Encoded protein: CASRTGVGIPEAFF.

The chain recombines TRBV12-3 or TRBV12-4 with TRBJ2-1, with unresolved D. The CDR3 runs 11 residues. Trimming shortened V by 3 bases and J by 4 bases, and 1 base separated the two germline ends. The CDR3 DNA sequence: TGTGCCAGCAGTTTGTACAATGAGCAGTTCTTC. It translates to CASSLYNEQFF.

The chain couples TRBV29-1 to TRBJ2-1, with unresolved D. Germline CDR1 is SQVTM and CDR2 is ANQGSEA. Trimming took off 1 base at V and 2 bases at J, with 12 bases between the two ends. This CDR3 comprises 15 residues. CDR3 in amino acids: CSVEGILDPYNEQFF. The CDR3 nucleotides read TGCAGCGTTGAAGGAATCCTGGACCCCTACAATGAGCAGTTCTTC.

This clone was found a few times. The chain uses TRBV6-5 and TRBJ1-2; 9 nucleotides line up with TRBD1. The CDR3 totals 14 residues. Trimming at V came to 5 bases and at J to 4 bases, leaving 5 bases not matched to a gene. Germline loops: CDR1 MNHEY, CDR2 SVGAGI. CDR3 DNA sequence: TGTGCCAGCAGTCGTCCGGGACAGGGCTATGGCTACACCTTC. This sequence encodes CASSRPGQGYGYTF.

V and J are TRBV19 and TRBJ2-2; TRBD1 or TRBD2 may be the D gene (5 bases each). In germline, CDR1 is LNHDA, CDR2 SQIVND (reference sequence). The V end was cut by 4 bases, the J end by 6 bases, with 12 bases between. The CDR3 has 14 residues. CDR3 in amino acids: CASSRTLGAGELFF. CDR3 in DNA: TGTGCCAGTAGTAGGACACTGGGGGCCGGGGAGCTGTTTTTT.

This chain connects TRBV30 to TRBJ1-6, with D uncertain. With 3 bases removed from V and 7 bases from J, the gap between germline ends came to 13 bases. Germline V gene lookup returns CDR1 GTSNPN and CDR2 SVGIG (reference sequence). The CDR3 is 14 amino acids. CDR3 DNA sequence: TGTGCCTGGAGGTCCGGCACTCGGAATTCACCCCTCCACTTT. This codes for CAWRSGTRNSPLHF.

The chain carries TRBV3-1 (or the pseudogene TRBV3-2) and TRBJ2-1; 8 nucleotides line up with TRBD1. CDR3 size: 16 residues. V was clipped by 3 bases and J by 7 bases; unmatched bases: 11. CDR1 is LGHDT, CDR2 YNNKEL, per germline (reference sequence). CDR3 in amino acids: CASSHPDRGRRNEQFF. CDR3 nucleotide sequence: TGTGCCAGCAGCCATCCAGACAGGGGTAGGAGAAATGAGCAGTTCTTC.

The chain links TRBV30 to TRBJ1-1; a weak D match, TRBD1 (6 bases). V was cut by 5 bases and J by 1 base, with 8 bases left in between. The CDR3 is 12 amino acids. Per germline, CDR1 GTSNPN and CDR2 SVGIG (reference sequence). CDR3 in DNA: TGTGCCTGGTGCAGGGGGAACACTGAAGCTTTCTTT. Its protein product is CAWCRGNTEAFF.

The chain employs TRBV25-1 and TRBJ2-2; D could derive from TRBD1 or TRBD2 (6 bases each). Trimming shortened V by 8 bases and J by 3 bases, and 13 bases separated the two germline ends. Germline V gives CDR1 MGHDK, CDR2 SYGVNS. The CDR3 sequence is 14 residues long. CDR3 amino acids: CASGGGSDTGELFF. The DNA of the CDR3 is TGTGCCAGCGGAGGGGGGTCGGACACCGGGGAGCTGTTTTTT.